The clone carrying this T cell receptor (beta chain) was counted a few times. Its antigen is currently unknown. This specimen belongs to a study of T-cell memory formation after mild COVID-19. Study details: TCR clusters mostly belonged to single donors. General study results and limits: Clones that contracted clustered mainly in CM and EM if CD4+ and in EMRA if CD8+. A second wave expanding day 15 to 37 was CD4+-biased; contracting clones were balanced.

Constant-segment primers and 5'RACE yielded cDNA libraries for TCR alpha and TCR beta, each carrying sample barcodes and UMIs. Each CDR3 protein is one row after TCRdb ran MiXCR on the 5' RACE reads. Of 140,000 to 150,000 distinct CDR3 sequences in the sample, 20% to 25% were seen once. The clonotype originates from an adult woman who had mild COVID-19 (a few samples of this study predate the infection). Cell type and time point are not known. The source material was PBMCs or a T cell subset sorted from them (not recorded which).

Here the CDR3 DNA reads TGCAGCGCCCGCCAATCCGATGGCTACACCTTC. Protein sequence: CSARQSDGYTF. The rearrangement uses TRBV29-1 and TRBJ1-2; no firm D call. V was pared by 7 bases and J by 6 bases, with 12 bases between. Germline V gene data show CDR1 as SQVTM and CDR2 as ANQGSEA. This CDR3 has 11 residues.